Given below is one T cell receptor (beta chain) in context. This record comes from a study of blood T cell repertoires in COVID-19. Across the study: PBMCs, B-cell-depleted T cells, or T cells provided the cDNA or gDNA that made up the material.

Authors' analysis steps: Reference gene primer amplification yielded estimated nucleated cell counts. Measured with immunoSEQ multiplex PCR; TCRdb has only the in-frame clones, and not every one. The D gene and trimming were derived from the DNA, and the V and J assignments and clone size from that table. In the table there are fewer than 40,000 clones, 85% of which are singletons. Material: peripheral blood. The TCR sequence derives from a human donor in a cohort sampled during active COVID-19.

CDR3 coding DNA: TGTGCCAGCAGTGGGGACAGTTTATCACCCCTCCACTTT. It specifies CASSGDSLSPLHF. J is TRBJ1-6 and V is TRBV27; TRBD1 matches 7 bases. CDR3 length equals 13 residues. V was clipped by 5 bases and J by 10 bases; unmatched bases: 5. Germline assignment: CDR1 MNHEY and CDR2 SMNVEV (reference sequence).